A selection of T cell receptor beta chains follows, all from one sample in a study of cytomegalovirus exposure and HLA in healthy donors. Libraries were prepared by immunoSEQ multiplex PCR; TCRdb keeps only in-frame clonotypes and omits some of them. Of 150,000 to 200,000 clones in the sample, 65% to 85% were seen once. Source material: PBMCs. Receptors originate from a woman in her thirties or forties in good health and CMV-seropositive. The CDR3 runs from the conserved cysteine through the conserved F or W. Fields, in order: D gene, clone size, V gene, J gene, CDR3 protein, CDR3 DNA. A D gene is named only where the DNA matches it firmly. Size values are once, few and many counts, or a class for expanded clones, and some rows have none.

D: -
size: -
V: TRBV6-5
J: TRBJ1-2
CDR3: CASSYNLAGDVDGYTF
DNA: TGTGCCAGCAGTTACAATCTCGCGGGGGACGTGGATGGCTACACCTTC

D: TRBD2
size: -
V: TRBV9
J: TRBJ2-5
CDR3: CASSSRLAGETQYF
DNA: TGTGCCAGCAGCTCTAGACTAGCGGGAGAGACCCAGTACTTC

D: TRBD2
size: -
V: TRBV12-5
J: TRBJ2-1
CDR3: CASGPGTSGSYNEQFF
DNA: TGTGCTAGTGGTCCGGGGACTAGCGGGAGTTACAATGAGCAGTTCTTC

D: -
size: -
V: TRBV28
J: TRBJ2-2
CDR3: CASSSPDSNYDGELFF
DNA: TGTGCCAGCAGCTCCCCGGACAGTAATTACGACGGGGAGCTGTTTTTT

D: -
size: -
V: TRBV7-9
J: TRBJ1-4
CDR3: CSSSPGGVQLFF
DNA: TGTTCCAGCAGCCCCGGAGGGGTGCAACTGTTTTTT

D: -
size: -
V: TRBV21-1
J: TRBJ1-1
CDR3: CASPGQNNTEAFF
DNA: TGTGCCAGCCCTGGTCAGAATAACACTGAAGCTTTCTTT

D: -
size: once
V: TRBV18
J: TRBJ1-5
CDR3: CASSSITGNQPQHF
DNA: TGTGCCAGCTCATCCATAACAGGGAATCAGCCCCAGCATTTT

D: TRBD1
size: few
V: TRBV5-5
J: TRBJ1-5
CDR3: CASSLGQGSQPQHF
DNA: TGTGCCAGCAGCTTGGGACAGGGTAGTCAGCCCCAGCATTTT

D: TRBD2
size: -
V: TRBV10-1
J: TRBJ2-3
CDR3: CASSAQGGRLADTQYF
DNA: TGCGCCAGCAGCGCCCAGGGCGGGAGGCTCGCAGATACGCAGTATTTT

D: TRBD2
size: -
V: TRBV6-5
J: TRBJ2-7
CDR3: CASSPPFAGEDEQYF
DNA: TGTGCCAGCAGTCCACCTTTTGCGGGAGAGGACGAGCAGTACTTC

D: -
size: -
V: TRBV30
J: TRBJ2-7
CDR3: CAWGRQGNHEQYF
DNA: TGTGCCTGGGGTCGGCAGGGCAACCACGAGCAGTACTTC

D: -
size: -
V: TRBV14
J: TRBJ1-1
CDR3: CASSQNTPNTEAFF
DNA: TGTGCCAGCAGCCAGAACACCCCGAACACTGAAGCTTTCTTT

D: -
size: -
V: TRBV30
J: TRBJ2-7
CDR3: CAWSYLGQTYEQYF
DNA: TGTGCCTGGAGTTATTTAGGACAGACCTACGAGCAGTACTTC

D: TRBD2
size: -
V: TRBV11-2
J: TRBJ2-4
CDR3: CASSSGTSGEFRNIQYF
DNA: TGTGCCAGCAGCTCAGGGACTAGCGGAGAGTTTAGAAACATTCAGTACTTC

D: -
size: -
V: TRBV2
J: TRBJ2-3
CDR3: CATTPMTSTDTQYF
DNA: TGTGCCACCACCCCAATGACTAGCACAGATACGCAGTATTTT

D: -
size: -
V: TRBV19
J: TRBJ2-3
CDR3: CASSIGGTWTDTQYF
DNA: TGTGCCAGTAGTATCGGGGGTACCTGGACAGATACGCAGTATTTT

D: TRBD1
size: -
V: TRBV10-1
J: TRBJ1-1
CDR3: CASSTGTGMNTEAFF
DNA: TGCGCCAGCAGTACCGGGACAGGGATGAACACTGAAGCTTTCTTT

D: -
size: -
V: TRBV27
J: TRBJ2-6
CDR3: CASAAHSGANVLTF
DNA: TGTGCCAGCGCGGCTCACTCTGGGGCCAACGTCCTGACTTTC

D: TRBD1
size: -
V: TRBV18
J: TRBJ1-6
CDR3: CASSPGTDYLSPLHF
DNA: TGTGCCAGCTCACCAGGGACAGATTATCTCTCACCCCTCCACTTT

D: -
size: -
V: TRBV4-3
J: TRBJ2-7
CDR3: CASSHQQGSDEQYF
DNA: TGCGCCAGCAGCCACCAGCAGGGGAGCGACGAGCAGTACTTC

D: -
size: few
V: TRBV5-1
J: TRBJ1-1
CDR3: CASSSGTMNTEAFF
DNA: TGCGCCAGCAGCTCGGGAACTATGAACACTGAAGCTTTCTTT

D: TRBD2
size: -
V: TRBV5-1
J: TRBJ2-7
CDR3: CASSLARTGGTVVHEQYF
DNA: TGCGCCAGCAGCTTGGCTCGGACCGGGGGGACCGTAGTCCACGAGCAGTACTTC

D: TRBD1
size: -
V: TRBV5-1
J: TRBJ2-3
CDR3: CASSLAGDRSTDTQYF
DNA: TGCGCCAGCAGCTTGGCCGGGGACAGGAGCACAGATACGCAGTATTTT

D: -
size: once
V: TRBV27
J: TRBJ1-6
CDR3: CASRYLLGAGSPLHF
DNA: TGTGCCAGCAGATACCTTTTGGGGGCTGGCTCACCCCTCCACTTT

D: TRBD1
size: -
V: TRBV18
J: TRBJ2-1
CDR3: CASSPGTGVSIEQFF
DNA: TGTGCCAGCTCACCCGGGACAGGGGTGTCCATTGAGCAGTTCTTC

D: TRBD1
size: once
V: TRBV7-9
J: TRBJ2-7
CDR3: CASSFIPGQGINEQYF
DNA: TGTGCCAGCAGCTTTATACCGGGACAGGGGATCAACGAGCAGTACTTC

D: -
size: -
V: TRBV11-3
J: TRBJ1-4
CDR3: CASSLFQNEKLFF
DNA: TGTGCCAGCAGCTTATTCCAGAATGAAAAACTGTTTTTT

D: TRBD1
size: once
V: TRBV5-1
J: TRBJ1-6
CDR3: CASSLSGQGYNSPLHF
DNA: TGCGCCAGCAGCTTGTCGGGACAGGGGTACAATTCACCCCTCCACTTT